This TCR beta chain appears in the sequencing data of a study of PD-L1 blockade in urothelial cancer. Overall study: Every 3 weeks, patients received intravenous atezolizumab 1,200 mg, beginning 2014. Chemotherapy regimens numbering 0 to 3 had been given to patients.

In each PCR, synthetic TCR analog templates were spiked in. Repertoires were generated with immunoSEQ multiplex PCR, while TCRdb's copy carries only in-frame clones and drops some. Of around 30,000 clones listed, 79% were seen once; the top ten hold 3% to 4%. Described time point: peripheral blood 6 weeks after treatment start. The CDR3 is 16 amino acids. V lost 5 bases and J lost 6; bases outside the gene matches: 8. The germline CDR1 and CDR2 sequences are MDHEN and SYDVKM. The sample in question was PBMCs, obtained around atezolizumab (anti-PD-L1) treatment. The source of this sequence is a man in his sixties or seventies with urothelial cancer. The chain has TRBV28 and TRBJ1-3; 12 bases match TRBD1. The CDR3 DNA sequence: TGTGCCAGCAGTCTTTCCGGGACAGGGGGCTCAAACACCATATATTTT. It encodes CASSLSGTGGSNTIYF.